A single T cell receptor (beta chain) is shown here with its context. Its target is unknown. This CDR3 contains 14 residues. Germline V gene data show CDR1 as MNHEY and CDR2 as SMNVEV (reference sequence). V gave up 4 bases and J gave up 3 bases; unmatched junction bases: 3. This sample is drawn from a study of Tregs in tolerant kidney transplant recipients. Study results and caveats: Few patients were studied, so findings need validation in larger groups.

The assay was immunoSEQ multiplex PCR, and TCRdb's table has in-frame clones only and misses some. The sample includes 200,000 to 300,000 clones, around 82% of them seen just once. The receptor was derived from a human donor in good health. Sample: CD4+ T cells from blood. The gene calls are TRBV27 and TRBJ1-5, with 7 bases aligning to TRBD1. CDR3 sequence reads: CASSSTGANQPQHF. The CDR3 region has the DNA TGTGCCAGCAGTTCTACAGGGGCCAATCAGCCCCAGCATTTT.